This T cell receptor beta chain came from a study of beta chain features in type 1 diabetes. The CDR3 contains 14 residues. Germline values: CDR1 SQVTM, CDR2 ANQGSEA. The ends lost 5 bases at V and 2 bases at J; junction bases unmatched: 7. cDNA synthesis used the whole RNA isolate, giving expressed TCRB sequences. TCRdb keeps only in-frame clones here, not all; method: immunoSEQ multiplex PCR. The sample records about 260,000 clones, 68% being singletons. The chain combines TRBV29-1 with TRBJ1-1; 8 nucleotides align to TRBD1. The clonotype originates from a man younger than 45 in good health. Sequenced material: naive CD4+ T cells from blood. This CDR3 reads CSVLGQATNTEAFF. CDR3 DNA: TGCAGCGTTCTGGGACAGGCGACCAACACTGAAGCTTTCTTT.